These T cell receptor beta chains were read from a single sample in a study of response to subunit inactivated influenza vaccine. TCRdb reprocessed the RT-PCR reads with MiXCR, giving one entry per CDR3 protein. The sample yields a few hundred thousand distinct CDR3 sequences, around 13% seen once. Sequences were derived from PBMCs from blood, sampled approximately 13 days after vaccination. The receptors come from a man in his forties or fifties who received an inactivated influenza vaccine. CDR3s include the opening cysteine and the closing phenylalanine or tryptophan. D genes are given only for firm matches. Rows may omit the clone size; those that give it use once, few, many or a size class.

TRBD2	16	TRBV19	TRBJ2-3	-	CASTGLAALRGDTQYF	TGTGCCAGTACTGGACTAGCGGCCCTCAGAGGAGATACGCAGTATTTT
TRBD2	16	TRBV4-1	TRBJ2-1	few	CASSQDGSGRSNEQFF	TGCGCCAGCAGCCAAGATGGTAGCGGGAGGTCGAATGAGCAGTTCTTC
TRBD1	15	TRBV5-5	TRBJ2-3	-	CASSTRQGSADTQYF	TGTGCCAGCAGCACCCGACAGGGGTCGGCAGATACGCAGTATTTT
TRBD2	15	TRBV5-1	TRBJ2-7	-	CASRVTSGSSYEQYF	TGCGCCAGCAGGGTGACTAGCGGGAGCTCCTACGAGCAGTACTTC
TRBD2	16	TRBV19	TRBJ2-3	-	CASSMFGGGSTDTQYF	TGTGCCAGTAGTATGTTCGGCGGGGGTAGCACAGATACGCAGTATTTT
TRBD2	15	TRBV7-2	TRBJ2-3	-	CASSLLAGWGDTQYF	TGTGCCAGCAGCTTACTAGCGGGGTGGGGAGATACGCAGTATTTT
-	13	TRBV5-1	TRBJ2-7	few	CASKTAAGYEQYF	TGCGCCAGCAAGACAGCAGCAGGCTACGAGCAGTACTTC
-	13	TRBV6-2/TRBV6-3	TRBJ2-7	-	CASRDPTIHEQYF	TGTGCCAGCAGGGACCCTACGATCCACGAGCAGTACTTC
-	14	TRBV7-2	TRBJ1-2	-	CASSLAETAYGYTF	TGTGCCAGCAGCTTAGCGGAGACAGCCTATGGCTACACCTTC
-	14	TRBV4-1	TRBJ2-1	-	CASSHQDRPPAGFF	TGCGCCAGCAGCCATCAGGACCGACCGCCGGCCGGGTTCTTC
-	14	TRBV5-1	TRBJ1-1	-	CASSLVQGGAEAFF	TGCGCCAGCAGCTTGGTTCAGGGAGGGGCTGAAGCTTTCTTT
-	15	TRBV3-1	TRBJ1-4	once	CASSQDRAVNEKLFF	TGTGCCAGCAGCCAAGATCGGGCAGTTAATGAAAAACTGTTTTTT
TRBD2	16	TRBV12-3/TRBV12-4	TRBJ2-5	few	CASSLGAGVQLETQYF	TGTGCCAGCAGTTTAGGAGCGGGAGTGCAACTCGAGACCCAGTACTTC
-	13	TRBV7-2	TRBJ2-1	many	CASNIGGLNEQFF	TGTGCCAGCAATATTGGAGGCTTAAATGAGCAGTTCTTC
TRBD1	14	TRBV27	TRBJ1-2	few	CASRLTGGTYGYTF	TGTGCCAGCAGACTGACAGGGGGGACCTATGGCTACACCTTC
TRBD1	16	TRBV2	TRBJ2-7	-	CASSEWERGTAYEQYF	TGTGCCAGCAGTGAGTGGGAGAGGGGGACAGCCTACGAGCAGTACTTC
TRBD1	13	TRBV29-1	TRBJ2-7	few	CSVIQGEFYEQYF	TGCAGCGTCATACAGGGGGAATTCTACGAGCAGTACTTC
-	16	TRBV7-9	TRBJ1-4	-	CASSLASLNGVRKLFF	TGTGCCAGCAGCTTAGCCTCTTTAAATGGGGTCCGTAAACTGTTTTTT
-	14	TRBV12-3/TRBV12-4	TRBJ2-1	many	CASSLVSSYNEQFF	TGTGCCAGCAGTTTGGTGAGCTCCTACAATGAGCAGTTCTTC
TRBD2	15	TRBV7-2	TRBJ2-1	few	CASSPGGVHGNEQFF	TGTGCCAGCAGCCCGGGGGGGGTCCACGGCAATGAGCAGTTCTTC
-	16	TRBV15	TRBJ2-3	few	CATSRGTRVGTDTQYF	TGTGCCACCAGCAGAGGCACTCGGGTAGGCACAGATACGCAGTATTTT
-	16	TRBV5-1	TRBJ2-3	many	CASSLDGTAGRDTQYF	TGCGCCAGCAGCTTGGACGGGACAGCCGGGAGGGATACGCAGTATTTT
-	14	TRBV28	TRBJ2-3	few	CASSLSGPEDTQYF	TGTGCCAGCAGTTTATCGGGGCCCGAAGATACGCAGTATTTT
TRBD1	13	TRBV30	TRBJ2-7	-	CAWSTGQTYEQYF	TGTGCCTGGAGTACGGGACAGACTTACGAGCAGTACTTC
-	16	TRBV12-3/TRBV12-4	TRBJ1-2	few	CASSPALGGNNYGYTF	TGTGCCAGCAGTCCTGCCCTTGGAGGGAATAACTATGGCTACACCTTC
-	15	TRBV7-2	TRBJ2-5	-	CASSLVPNGGETQYF	TGTGCCAGCAGCTTAGTGCCGAATGGTGGGGAGACCCAGTACTTC
TRBD1	14	TRBV15	TRBJ2-3	few	CATSRTGGTDTQYF	TGTGCCACCAGCAGGACAGGGGGCACAGATACGCAGTATTTT
TRBD1	14	TRBV20-1	TRBJ1-4	-	CSANRGRSDTELFF	TGCAGTGCTAACAGGGGGCGATCGGATACGGAACTGTTTTTT
-	13	TRBV7-8	TRBJ2-6	-	CASSPGQANVLTF	TGTGCCAGCAGCCCAGGTCAGGCCAACGTCCTGACTTTC
-	12	TRBV20-1	TRBJ1-1	-	CSARLLVTEAFF	TGCAGTGCTAGATTGTTGGTCACTGAAGCTTTCTTT
TRBD1	16	TRBV5-1	TRBJ2-3	few	CASSLQPRGSTDTQYF	TGCGCCAGCAGCTTACAACCCAGGGGGAGCACAGATACGCAGTATTTT
TRBD1	15	TRBV7-8	TRBJ2-5	-	CASMISRGLQETQYF	TGTGCCAGCATGATATCCAGGGGGCTTCAAGAGACCCAGTACTTC
-	13	TRBV30	TRBJ1-1	-	CAWSLSYSTEAFF	TGTGCCTGGAGCCTCAGCTATTCCACTGAAGCTTTCTTT
TRBD1	13	TRBV28	TRBJ2-7	many	CASSSADRVEQYF	TGTGCCAGCAGTTCCGCGGACAGGGTAGAGCAGTACTTC
TRBD2	14	TRBV20-1	TRBJ2-1	few	CSAISSGRAGGQFF	TGCAGTGCTATTTCCAGCGGGAGGGCCGGGGGGCAGTTCTTC
TRBD2	19	TRBV27	TRBJ2-1	-	CASSLLTSGSFVSGNEQFF	TGTGCCAGCAGTCTCCTGACTAGCGGGAGTTTTGTCAGTGGCAATGAGCAGTTCTTC
-	13	TRBV12-3/TRBV12-4	TRBJ1-1	-	CASTRRGGTEAFF	TGTGCCAGCACTAGGAGAGGGGGCACTGAAGCTTTCTTT
-	13	TRBV30	TRBJ1-1	-	CAWSVDTNTEAFF	TGTGCCTGGAGTGTAGACACGAACACTGAAGCTTTCTTT
-	14	TRBV6-1	TRBJ2-3	few	CASSPPSGGDTQYF	TGTGCCAGCAGCCCCCCCAGCGGAGGAGATACGCAGTATTTT
-	11	TRBV7-2	TRBJ1-4	-	CASSMNEKLFF	TGTGCCAGCAGCATGAATGAAAAACTGTTTTTT